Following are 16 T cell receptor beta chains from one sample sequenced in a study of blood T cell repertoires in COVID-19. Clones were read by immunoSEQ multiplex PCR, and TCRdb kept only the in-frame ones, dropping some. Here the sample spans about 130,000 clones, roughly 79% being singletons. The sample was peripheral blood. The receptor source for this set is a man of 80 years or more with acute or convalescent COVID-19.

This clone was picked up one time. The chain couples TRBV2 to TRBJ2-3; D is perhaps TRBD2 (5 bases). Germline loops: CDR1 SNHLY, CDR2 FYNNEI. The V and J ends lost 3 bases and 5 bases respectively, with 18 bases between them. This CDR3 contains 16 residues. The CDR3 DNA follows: TGTGCCAGCAGTGAGCGGAGGCTGTATAACCGAGATACGCAGTATTTT. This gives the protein CASSERRLYNRDTQYF.

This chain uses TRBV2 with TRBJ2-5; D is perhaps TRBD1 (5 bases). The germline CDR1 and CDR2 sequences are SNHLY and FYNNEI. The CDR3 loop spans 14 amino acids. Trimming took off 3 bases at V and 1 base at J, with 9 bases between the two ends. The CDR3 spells CASSEWGLQETQYF. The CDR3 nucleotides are TGTGCCAGCAGTGAGTGGGGCCTCCAAGAGACCCAGTACTTC.

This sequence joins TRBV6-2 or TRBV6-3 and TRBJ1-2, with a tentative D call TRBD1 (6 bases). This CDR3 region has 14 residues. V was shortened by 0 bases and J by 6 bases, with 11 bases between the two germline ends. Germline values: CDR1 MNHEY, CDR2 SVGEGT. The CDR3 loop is CASSYSTGGHGYTF. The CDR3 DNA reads TGTGCCAGCAGTTACTCGACGGGGGGCCATGGCTACACCTTC.

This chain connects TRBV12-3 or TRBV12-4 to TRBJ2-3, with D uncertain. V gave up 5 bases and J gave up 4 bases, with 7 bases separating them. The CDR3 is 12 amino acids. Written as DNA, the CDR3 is TGTGCCAGCAGTCGAGCTGCAGATACGCAGTATTTT. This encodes CASSRAADTQYF.

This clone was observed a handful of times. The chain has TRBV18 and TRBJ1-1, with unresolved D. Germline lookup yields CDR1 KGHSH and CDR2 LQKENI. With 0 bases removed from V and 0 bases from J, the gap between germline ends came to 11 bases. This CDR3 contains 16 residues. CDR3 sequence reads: CASSPPNAVMNTEAFF. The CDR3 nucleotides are TGTGCCAGCTCACCACCGAACGCAGTGATGAACACTGAAGCTTTCTTT.

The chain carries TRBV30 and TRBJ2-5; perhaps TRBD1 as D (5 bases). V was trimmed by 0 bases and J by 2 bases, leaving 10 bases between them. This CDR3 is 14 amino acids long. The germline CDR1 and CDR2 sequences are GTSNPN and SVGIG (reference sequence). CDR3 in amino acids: CAWSVGPGQETQYF. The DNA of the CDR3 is TGTGCCTGGAGTGTAGGTCCAGGGCAAGAGACCCAGTACTTC. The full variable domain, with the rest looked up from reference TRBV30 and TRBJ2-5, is SQTIHQWPATLVQPVGSPLSLECTVEGTSNPNLYWYRQAAGRGLQLLFYSVGIGQISSEVPQNLSASRPQDRQFILSSKKLLLSDSGFYLCAWSVGPGQETQYFGPGTRLLVL.

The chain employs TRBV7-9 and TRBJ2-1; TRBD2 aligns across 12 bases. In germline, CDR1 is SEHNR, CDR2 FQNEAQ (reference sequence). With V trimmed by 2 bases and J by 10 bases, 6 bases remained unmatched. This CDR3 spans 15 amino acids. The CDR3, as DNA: TGTGCCAGCAGCTTATGGACTAGCGGGGCTAAAGAGCAGTTCTTC. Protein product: CASSLWTSGAKEQFF.

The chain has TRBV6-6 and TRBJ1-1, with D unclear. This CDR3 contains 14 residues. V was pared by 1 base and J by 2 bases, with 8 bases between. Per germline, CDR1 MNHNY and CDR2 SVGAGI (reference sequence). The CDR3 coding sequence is TGTGCCAGCAGTTACTTTACAGAAAACACTGAAGCTTTCTTT. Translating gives CASSYFTENTEAFF.

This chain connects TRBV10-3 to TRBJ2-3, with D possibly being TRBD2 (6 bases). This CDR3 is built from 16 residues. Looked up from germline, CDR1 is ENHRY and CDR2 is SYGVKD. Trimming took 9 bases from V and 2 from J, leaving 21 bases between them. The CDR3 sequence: CAILHAGSIDTDTQYF. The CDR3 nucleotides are TGTGCCATTTTGCACGCGGGGAGTATAGACACAGATACGCAGTATTTT.

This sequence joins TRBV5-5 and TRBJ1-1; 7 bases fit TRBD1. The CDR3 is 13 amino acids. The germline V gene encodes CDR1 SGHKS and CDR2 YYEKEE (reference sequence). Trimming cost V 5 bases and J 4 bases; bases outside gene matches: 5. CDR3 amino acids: CASRATGFTEAFF. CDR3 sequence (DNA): TGTGCCAGCAGGGCGACAGGGTTCACTGAAGCTTTCTTT.

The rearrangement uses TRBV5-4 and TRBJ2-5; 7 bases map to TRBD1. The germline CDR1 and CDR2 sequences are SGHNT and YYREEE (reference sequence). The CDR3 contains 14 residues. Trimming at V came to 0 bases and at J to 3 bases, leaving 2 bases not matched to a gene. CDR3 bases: TGTGCCAGCAGCTTGGTGCAGGGGGAAGAGACCCAGTACTTC. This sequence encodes CASSLVQGEETQYF. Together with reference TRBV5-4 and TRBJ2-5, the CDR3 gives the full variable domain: ETGVTQSPTHLIKTRGQQVTLRCSSQSGHNTVSWYQQALGQGPQFIFQYYREEENGRGNFPPRFSGLQFPNYSSELNVNALELDDSALYLCASSLVQGEETQYFGPGTRLLVL.

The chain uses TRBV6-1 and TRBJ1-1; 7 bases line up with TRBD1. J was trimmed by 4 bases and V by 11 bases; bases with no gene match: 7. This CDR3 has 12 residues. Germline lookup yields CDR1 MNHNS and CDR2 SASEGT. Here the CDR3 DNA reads TGTGCCCATAGACAGGGCCGCACTGAAGCTTTCTTT. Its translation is CAHRQGRTEAFF.

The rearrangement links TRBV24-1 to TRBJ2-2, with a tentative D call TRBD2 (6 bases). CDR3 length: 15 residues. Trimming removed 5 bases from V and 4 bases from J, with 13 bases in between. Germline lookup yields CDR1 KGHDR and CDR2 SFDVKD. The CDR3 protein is CATSGTGSSTGELFF. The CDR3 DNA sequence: TGTGCCACCAGTGGAACCGGGAGCTCCACCGGGGAGCTGTTTTTT.

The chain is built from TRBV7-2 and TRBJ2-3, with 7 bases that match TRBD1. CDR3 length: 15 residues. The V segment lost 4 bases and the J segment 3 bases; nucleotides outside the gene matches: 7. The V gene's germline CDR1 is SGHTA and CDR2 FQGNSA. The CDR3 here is CASSSTGVGTDTQYF. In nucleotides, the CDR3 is TGTGCCAGCAGCTCTACAGGGGTAGGAACAGATACGCAGTATTTT.

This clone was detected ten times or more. This CDR3 is CASSVAGSPNQPQHF. Here the CDR3 DNA reads TGTGCCAGTAGTGTGGCAGGGTCTCCCAATCAGCCCCAGCATTTT. The chain joins TRBV19 to TRBJ1-5; possibly TRBD1 for D (5 bases). V was cut by 5 bases and J by 3 bases, with 14 bases left in between. Germline CDR1 reads LNHDA; CDR2 reads SQIVND (reference sequence). This CDR3 has 15 residues.

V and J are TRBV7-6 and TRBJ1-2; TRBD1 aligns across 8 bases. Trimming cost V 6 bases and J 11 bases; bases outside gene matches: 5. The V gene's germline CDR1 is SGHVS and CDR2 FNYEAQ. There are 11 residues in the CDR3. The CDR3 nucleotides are TGTGCCAGCAGTGACAGGGGAGATTACACCTTC. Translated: CASSDRGDYTF.